Below are 26 T cell receptor beta chains sequenced from a single sample in a study of OX40 agonist ivuxolimab in advanced cancers. Assay: immunoSEQ multiplex PCR; the TCRdb copy retains only in-frame clones and omits some. Among tens of thousands of clones listed, 85% to 90% were seen once. Sequences were derived from CD4+ or CD8+ T cells sorted from blood, sampled in a trial of the OX40 agonist ivuxolimab. The receptors were gathered from an adult with an advanced solid tumor such as melanoma, head and neck, liver or kidney cancer.

CDR3 in DNA: TGTGCCAGCACCCCTGAACAGGGGCCGTTCTCCTACGAGCAGTACTTC. Encoded protein: CASTPEQGPFSYEQYF. The chain employs TRBV2 and TRBJ2-7; TRBD1 matches 7 bases. The CDR3 contains 16 residues. The germline V gene has CDR1 SNHLY and CDR2 FYNNEI. V was clipped by 7 bases and J by 0 bases; unmatched bases: 12.

V usage is TRBV10-3 and J usage is TRBJ1-2, with TRBD1 identical over 8 bases. Germline V CDR1 and CDR2: ENHRY, SYGVKD. The CDR3 length is 12 residues. With V trimmed by 11 bases and J by 6 bases, 8 bases remained unmatched. Written as DNA, the CDR3 is TGTGCCGCGACAGGGGAGCAGAATGGCTACACCTTC. This codes for CAATGEQNGYTF.

The chain uses TRBV11-2 and TRBJ2-7; either TRBD1 or TRBD2 may fit D (5 bases each). The germline V and J ends were trimmed by 6 bases and 7 bases, with 19 bases remaining between them. From germline, CDR1 is SGHAT and CDR2 FQNNGV. The CDR3 length is 14 residues. The chain's CDR3 is CASSQLRDGAEQYF. CDR3 coding DNA: TGTGCCAGCAGTCAACTAAGGGACGGAGCAGAGCAGTACTTC.

This chain uses TRBV30 with TRBJ1-4; D might be TRBD1 (6 bases). V was pared by 0 bases and J by 0 bases, with 14 bases between. The CDR3 is 17 residues long. The V gene's germline CDR1 is GTSNPN and CDR2 SVGIG (reference sequence). The DNA for the CDR3 is TGTGCCTGGAGTGTGGGGGCAGGGACTGCAACTAATGAAAAACTGTTTTTT. Its translation is CAWSVGAGTATNEKLFF.

The chain employs TRBV6-6 and TRBJ1-1; D gene uncertain. V lost 1 base and J lost 2, with 8 bases in between. The CDR3 loop spans 14 amino acids. Germline CDR1 and CDR2: MNHNY and SVGAGI (reference sequence). CDR3 DNA sequence: TGTGCCAGCAGTTACTTGCAGCCTAACACTGAAGCTTTCTTT. Its protein is CASSYLQPNTEAFF.

As regards this clone: The sample contains more than one DNA sequence encoding this CDR3. Here the CDR3 DNA reads TGTGCCAGCAGCTTAAAGGAGACCCAGTACTTC. It specifies CASSLKETQYF. The chain has TRBV7-2 and TRBJ2-5; no definite D call. V lost 2 bases and J lost 5, with 3 bases in between. The germline gives CDR1 SGHTA, CDR2 FQGNSA. This CDR3 spans 11 amino acids.

The V and J genes are TRBV5-6 and TRBJ1-5, with 7 bases identical to TRBD1. CDR3 size: 16 residues. Germline V lookup: CDR1 SGHDT, CDR2 YYEEEE. The J segment lost 4 bases and the V segment lost 3 bases, leaving 10 bases of the junction unmatched. CDR3: CASSSIRSGGNQPQHF. CDR3 nucleotide sequence: TGTGCCAGCAGCTCGATTCGCTCAGGGGGGAATCAGCCCCAGCATTTT.

The J gene is TRBJ1-1, the V gene TRBV5-1, with TRBD1 identical over 9 bases. The CDR3 has 14 amino acids. Germline assignment: CDR1 SGHRS and CDR2 YFSETQ. Unmatched junction bases numbered 0, after V lost 2 bases and J lost 1 base. Here the CDR3 reads CASSLQGANTEAFF. The CDR3 DNA is TGCGCCAGCAGCTTACAGGGGGCGAACACTGAAGCTTTCTTT.

The chain has TRBV29-1 and TRBJ2-3; TRBD1 matches 9 bases. V was pared by 6 bases and J by 8 bases, with 18 bases of the junction left unmatched. The CDR3 loop spans 16 amino acids. Germline V CDR1 and CDR2: SQVTM, ANQGSEA. The CDR3 sequence is CSVNNFWTGDHGTQYF. DNA of the CDR3: TGCAGCGTAAATAACTTCTGGACAGGGGATCACGGTACGCAGTATTTT.

V gene TRBV27 combines with J gene TRBJ1-6, with D perhaps matching TRBD1 (6 bases). The CDR3 contains 14 residues. V was cut by 0 bases and J by 9 bases, with 9 bases left in between. The germline gives CDR1 MNHEY, CDR2 SMNVEV (reference sequence). The CDR3 here is CASSLSRGGSPLHF. In DNA, the CDR3 is TGTGCCAGCAGTTTATCCAGGGGAGGTTCACCCCTCCACTTT.

The chain is built from TRBV19 and TRBJ1-5; 7 positions match TRBD1. CDR1 and CDR2 from the germline V gene are LNHDA and SQIVND (reference sequence). Unmatched junction bases numbered 11, after V lost 9 bases and J lost 3 bases. This CDR3 spans 15 amino acids. The CDR3 DNA is TGTGCCAGCTCCCCCGGGACAGTTCTCAATCAGCCCCAGCATTTT. It codes for CASSPGTVLNQPQHF.

The chain combines TRBV5-1 with TRBJ2-1; D is ambiguous. The CDR3 contains 15 residues. The V gene's germline CDR1 is SGHRS and CDR2 YFSETQ. The V gene lost 7 bases and the J gene lost 0 bases, with 14 bases spanning the gap. CDR3 loop: CASSKDASSYNEQFF. CDR3 DNA sequence: TGCGCCAGCTCTAAGGACGCGAGCTCCTACAATGAGCAGTTCTTC.

Only a few counts were recorded for this clone. Other DNA sequences from this sample encode an identical CDR3 as well. DNA for the CDR3: TGCAGTGCTAGAGAGGAGAGAGGCTACACCTTC. It is translated as CSAREERGYTF. The V and J genes are TRBV20-1 and TRBJ1-2; D is uncertain. CDR1 and CDR2 from the germline V gene are DFQATT and SNEGSKA (reference sequence). The germline V and J ends were trimmed by 0 bases and 8 bases, with 7 bases remaining between them. The CDR3 sequence is 11 residues long.

This chain links TRBV5-1 with TRBJ2-2; TRBD1 matches at 8 bases. The J segment lost 6 bases and the V segment lost 0 bases, leaving 7 bases of the junction unmatched. This CDR3 is 16 amino acids long. CDR1 is SGHRS and CDR2 is YFSETQ in the germline V gene. CDR3 bases: TGCGCCAGCAGCTTGGATCTGACAGGGGCAGCCGGGGAGCTGTTTTTT. This sequence encodes CASSLDLTGAAGELFF.

This chain joins TRBV10-3 and TRBJ2-5; perhaps TRBD2 as D (6 bases). V lost 6 bases and J 7 bases, leaving 21 bases between the germline ends. Germline loops: CDR1 ENHRY, CDR2 SYGVKD. There are 15 residues in the CDR3. CDR3 DNA: TGTGCCATCAGGTCCTCGGGACTTCAGAGAGGGACCCAGTACTTC. Translated, it gives CAIRSSGLQRGTQYF.

CDR3 protein: CASRDGNQPQHF. In DNA form, the CDR3 reads TGCGCCAGCAGGGACGGTAATCAGCCCCAGCATTTT. The chain links TRBV10-2 to TRBJ1-5; D not certain. V lost 6 bases, J lost 4 bases, and 7 bases lay in between. Looked up from germline, CDR1 is WSHSY and CDR2 is SAAADI. The CDR3 contains 12 residues.

This clone occurred once. The chain combines TRBV5-6 with TRBJ1-2, with unresolved D. Germline V gives CDR1 SGHDT, CDR2 YYEEEE. The V end lost 2 bases, the J end lost 8 bases, and 10 bases lay between the germline ends. The CDR3 contains 12 residues. For the CDR3, the DNA is TGTGCCAGCAGCTTATCCCCTAAGGGCTACACCTTC. It codes for CASSLSPKGYTF.

In DNA, the CDR3 is TGTGCCAGCAGCTTTCAGAGCGGGGGAAAAAATGAGCAGTTCTTC. Amino acids: CASSFQSGGKNEQFF. J is TRBJ2-1 and V is TRBV7-3; TRBD2 matches at 8 bases. This CDR3 comprises 15 residues. With 3 bases clipped from V and 7 bases from J, the junction kept 8 bases outside the gene matches. Germline V gene data show CDR1 as SGHTA and CDR2 as FQGTGA.

The genes are TRBV7-3 and TRBJ2-5; possibly TRBD2 for D (6 bases). Germline CDR1 is SGHTA and CDR2 is FQGTGA. The CDR3 spans 15 residues. V lost 4 bases and J lost 4, with 16 bases in between. CDR3 nucleotides: TGTGCCAGCAGCTCCCGCGGCGGGGCCGGAGAGACCCAGTACTTC. Protein sequence: CASSSRGGAGETQYF.

This clone was seen only a few times. V and J are TRBV25-1 and TRBJ2-1, with no clear D. The CDR3 runs to 12 residues. V dropped 4 bases and J dropped 2 bases, with 3 bases sitting between them. CDR1 and CDR2 from the germline V gene are MGHDK and SYGVNS. CDR3 nucleotide sequence: TGTGCCAGCAGTGGGCCCTACAATGAGCAGTTCTTC. Translation: CASSGPYNEQFF.

The V call is TRBV10-3, the J call TRBJ1-1, with 9 bases aligning to TRBD1. V lost 7 bases, J lost 1 base, and 4 bases stayed unmatched. Per germline, CDR1 ENHRY and CDR2 SYGVKD. The CDR3 has 14 amino acids. The CDR3 DNA follows: TGTGCCATCACTGTGGACAGGGGGAACACTGAAGCTTTCTTT. Its protein product is CAITVDRGNTEAFF.

In DNA form, the CDR3 reads TGTGCCAGCAGCTTAAGGGGATCGGACTATGGCTACACCTTC. Translated, it gives CASSLRGSDYGYTF. The rearrangement links TRBV7-9 to TRBJ1-2, with D perhaps matching TRBD1 (5 bases). The CDR3 covers 14 residues. V lost 2 bases to trimming and J lost 3 bases, with 10 bases between them. Germline lookup yields CDR1 SEHNR and CDR2 FQNEAQ (reference sequence).

This clone appeared a few times. The chain joins TRBV2 to TRBJ1-1, with unresolved D. This CDR3 has 13 amino acids. Trimming stripped 2 bases from V and 1 base from J, with 5 bases between. Germline-derived CDR1 and CDR2 are SNHLY and FYNNEI. This CDR3 reads CASSERANTEAFF. The CDR3 DNA is TGTGCCAGCAGTGAACGAGCGAACACTGAAGCTTTCTTT.

The J gene is TRBJ1-1, the V gene TRBV25-1, with unresolved D. This CDR3 spans 13 amino acids. Trimming removed 5 bases at V and 7 bases at J, with 14 bases between. Germline V gene sequence: CDR1 MGHDK, CDR2 SYGVNS. The CDR3 DNA sequence: TGTGCCAGCAGTAAAACTACGATGGGTGAAGCTTTCTTT. Translation: CASSKTTMGEAFF.

This sequence joins TRBV7-3 and TRBJ2-6; 9 nucleotides agree with TRBD1. Germline values: CDR1 SGHTA, CDR2 FQGTGA. CDR3 length: 16 amino acids. V shed 5 bases, J shed 13 bases, and the junction held 15 bases outside the gene matches. The CDR3: CASSPGNPGQGAVLTF. The CDR3, as DNA: TGTGCCAGCAGCCCAGGAAATCCGGGACAGGGTGCGGTCCTGACTTTC. The variable domain in full, with the rest retrieved from reference TRBV7-3 and TRBJ2-6, is GAGVSQTPSNKVTEKGKYVELRCDPISGHTALYWYRQSLGQGPEFLIYFQGTGAADDSGLPNDRFFAVRPEGSVSTLKIQRTERGDSAVYLCASSPGNPGQGAVLTFGAGSRLTVL.

The rearrangement uses TRBV19 and TRBJ1-5; D unclear. This CDR3 is built from 13 residues. The ends were cut back, 5 bases at V and 9 bases at J, with 14 bases in the middle. From germline, CDR1 is LNHDA and CDR2 SQIVND (reference sequence). The CDR3 spells CASSSVRSRPQHF. The DNA for the CDR3 is TGTGCCAGTAGTTCGGTCCGTTCGCGGCCCCAGCATTTT.